This T cell receptor (beta chain) was retrieved from a study of radiotherapy plus CTLA-4 blockade in lung cancer. Germline assignment: CDR1 SNHLY and CDR2 FYNNEI. This CDR3 region has 14 residues. The V and J ends lost 6 bases and 8 bases, in that order; junction bases with no gene match: 4. This clone came up a few times. Sequencing used immunoSEQ multiplex PCR; TCRdb keeps in-frame clones, though not all of them. The table lists around 37,000 clones, 60% to 85% of them singletons. The sample consisted of peripheral blood, taken from a patient treated with radiotherapy plus ipilimumab. The sequence was obtained from a human donor with non-small cell lung cancer that progressed on radiotherapy plus ipilimumab. The chain uses TRBV2 and TRBJ1-4; 12 bases map to TRBD1. The CDR3 loop is CASSPGTGGEKLFF. Written as DNA, the CDR3 is TGTGCCAGCAGCCCCGGGACAGGGGGCGAAAAACTGTTTTTT.